This T cell receptor beta chain was captured by sequencing in a study of blood T cell repertoires in COVID-19 (dated by TCRdb to the early 2020s). For the study in its entirety: Collaborator samples came from the United States, Italy and Spain and covered acute and convalescent phases of COVID-19. The repertoires were released in a freely available public database intended as a resource for research on the immune response to SARS-CoV-2. HLA class I and class II types, where available, came from metadata supplied by the sample provider rather than from assay-based typing. Nearly every sample came with metadata listing a de-identified subject ID, COVID-19 status, age in years and sex. The dataset comprised deeply sampled blood TCRbeta repertoires from subjects exposed to, actively infected with, or recovered from COVID-19. The samples were drawn from two sources: the first 160 participants of the ongoing ImmuneRACE study, and approximately 1,300 subjects contributed by 6 global collaborators. The material from the prospective study consisted of cDNA or gDNA derived from T cells, B-cell-depleted T cells, or PBMCs.

Of note for this clone: There is no known antigen for this receptor. The sample holds no much larger clone one base away, and base qualities are not on file.

Each collaborating institution followed its own protocols to collect whole blood in K2EDTA tubes. Collaborator samples were shipped for TCRbeta analysis as frozen whole blood, isolated PBMCs, or DNA extracted from either sample type. CDR1 is given as SGHRS and CDR2 as YFSETQ, both from the germline V gene. Clipping removes 6 bases from V and 4 bases from J, with 6 as the unmatched junction base count. The CDR3 contains 14 residues, cysteine and phenylalanine counted. Here the CDR3 DNA is all that survives: 42 bases in frame from base 1. TCRbeta CDR3 regions were amplified from genomic DNA using the immunoSEQ Assay, a bias-controlled multiplex PCR. The source study handled its data this way. Within the assay, amplification of reference gene primers was used to estimate how many nucleated cells each sample contained. To quantify the absolute abundance of each unique TCRbeta CDR3 rearrangement, sequence reads were collapsed and filtered. For each sample, productive Simpson clonality was calculated by taking the square root of Simpson's diversity index across productive rearrangements. In its TCRdb copy, this immuneACCESS table keeps in-frame sequences only and misses some clones. Where compared with another copy, unresolved V genes explain less than half of these, and the others have no known cause. That table supplies the V and J calls and clone size; D and trimming were determined from the DNA. Here the sample has over 200,000 clones; roughly 85% occur a single time. About 2.5% of the sample is held by the ten biggest clonotypes.

Summary of the overall study and its limitations: The amount of clinical and demographic metadata varied by source and participant and was provided uncurated.

Sequencing was carried out using peripheral blood. The receptor's source is a woman between 70 and 85 years old with active or convalescent COVID-19. Rearrangement joined TRBV5-1 to TRBJ2-3; 9 central bases correspond to TRBD1. CDR3 protein: CASNEGQGPDTQYF. The DNA reads as follows: TGCGCCAGCAACGAGGGACAGGGTCCAGATACGCAGTATTTT.